This TCR beta chain was sequenced during a study of control samples from healthy donors and cancer patients. The repertoire was sequenced with immunoSEQ multiplex PCR; TCRdb's copy has only in-frame clones and lacks some. Here the sample spans 75,000 to 95,000 clones, 70% to 90% being singletons. On this clone itself: Other DNA sequences within the sample encode an identical CDR3.

Germline V gene data show CDR1 as SGHRS and CDR2 as YFSETQ. With 1 base clipped from V and 4 bases from J, the junction kept 7 bases outside the gene matches. The CDR3 spans 18 residues. Sequenced material: blood. J is TRBJ2-6 and V is TRBV5-1; 11 bases fit TRBD1. The sequence derives from a woman in her forties or fifties in good health. DNA for the CDR3: TGCGCCAGCAGCTTGACCGGGACAGGGGGTGGGGGGGCCAACGTCCTGACTTTC. Translating it yields CASSLTGTGGGGANVLTF.